The rows below give T cell receptor beta chains drawn from one sample of a study of blood T cell repertoires in COVID-19. TCRdb's table, derived via immunoSEQ multiplex PCR, lists solely in-frame clones and lacks some. The sample consists of hundreds of thousands of clones, roughly 85% of them appearing once. The source material was peripheral blood. All receptors come from a woman aged 45-65 years who had recovered from COVID-19. CDR3s include the opening cysteine and the closing phenylalanine or tryptophan. A D gene is named only where the DNA matches it firmly. Expanded clones get a size class; other rows say once, few or many, or leave the size out.

.	TRBV27	TRBJ2-3	.	14	CASSKQVITDTQYF	TGTGCCAGCAGTAAACAAGTGATCACAGATACGCAGTATTTT
.	TRBV2	TRBJ1-5	.	12	CASNGRGQPQHF	TGTGCCAGCAATGGGAGGGGTCAGCCCCAGCATTTT
.	TRBV6-5	TRBJ2-1	.	11	CASSSASEQFF	TGTGCCAGCAGCAGCGCGTCTGAGCAGTTCTTC
TRBD1	TRBV5-1	TRBJ2-3	.	15	CASSRTGDGADTQYF	TGCGCCAGCAGCCGGACAGGGGATGGGGCAGATACGCAGTATTTT
.	TRBV5-1	TRBJ2-2	.	13	CASSLDSTGELFF	TGCGCCAGCAGCTTGGATAGCACCGGGGAGCTGTTTTTT
TRBD2	TRBV11-2	TRBJ2-1	.	15	CASSLPGGPRNEQFF	TGTGCCAGCAGCTTACCGGGGGGGCCTCGCAATGAGCAGTTCTTC
.	TRBV29-1	TRBJ2-7	.	11	CSSTKGEEQYF	TGCAGCTCCACGAAGGGGGAAGAGCAGTACTTC
TRBD2	TRBV3-1/TRBV3-2	TRBJ2-3	.	17	CASSQRTSGGVTDTQYF	TGTGCCAGCAGCCAAAGGACTAGCGGGGGGGTGACAGATACGCAGTATTTT
.	TRBV10-3	TRBJ1-4	.	14	CAISEWASGEKLFF	TGTGCCATCAGTGAGTGGGCCTCTGGGGAAAAACTGTTTTTT
.	TRBV9	TRBJ1-6	.	15	CASSPISSYNSPLHF	TGTGCCAGCAGCCCCATTAGCTCCTATAATTCACCCCTCCACTTT
.	TRBV5-1	TRBJ2-7	.	15	CASSLAAGTTYEQYF	TGCGCCAGCAGCTTGGCCGCAGGGACAACCTACGAGCAGTACTTC
.	TRBV11-1	TRBJ2-1	once	14	CASSFDSYYNEQFF	TGTGCCAGCAGCTTTGACAGTTACTACAATGAGCAGTTCTTC
TRBD1	TRBV18	TRBJ1-1	.	14	CASSSGTGPAEAFF	TGTGCCAGCTCATCCGGGACAGGGCCCGCTGAAGCTTTCTTT
TRBD2	TRBV24-1	TRBJ2-3	.	17	CATSDRGLAGATDTQYF	TGTGCCACCAGTGACCGGGGACTAGCGGGTGCCACAGATACGCAGTATTTT
.	TRBV7-2	TRBJ2-7	.	13	CASSARTDYEQYF	TGTGCCAGCAGCGCCCGGACAGACTACGAGCAGTACTTC
.	TRBV19	TRBJ1-5	.	15	CASSIGTRGSQPQHF	TGTGCCAGTAGTATAGGGACACGGGGGAGTCAGCCCCAGCATTTT
.	TRBV5-1	TRBJ2-1	.	15	CATTGRGRERNEQFF	TGCGCCACCACCGGACGGGGGCGGGAGCGGAATGAGCAGTTCTTC
.	TRBV5-1	TRBJ2-3	.	15	CASSLDQGGRDTQYF	TGCGCCAGCAGCTTGGACCAGGGAGGCAGAGATACGCAGTATTTT
TRBD2	TRBV5-4	TRBJ2-3	.	16	CASSSGGAVRRDTQYF	TGTGCCAGCAGCTCGGGGGGGGCGGTCAGAAGAGATACGCAGTATTTT
.	TRBV7-2	TRBJ1-2	once	14	CAITSTNTNYGYTF	TGTGCCATCACTTCGACAAACACTAACTATGGCTACACCTTC
TRBD2	TRBV7-2	TRBJ2-7	.	14	CASRLAGASYEQYF	TGTGCCAGCAGACTAGCGGGGGCCTCCTACGAGCAGTACTTC
.	TRBV5-1	TRBJ2-3	.	16	CASSLTSLGGTDTQYF	TGCGCCAGCAGCTTGACTAGTTTAGGAGGCACAGATACGCAGTATTTT
TRBD1	TRBV6-5	TRBJ2-1	.	15	CASSYPQGPYNEQFF	TGTGCCAGCAGTTACCCACAGGGGCCCTACAATGAGCAGTTCTTC
.	TRBV24-1	TRBJ1-1	.	13	CATSRESGTEAFF	TGTGCCACCAGTCGGGAGAGCGGGACTGAAGCTTTCTTT
.	TRBV5-1	TRBJ1-3	.	12	CASSLDLNTIYF	TGCGCCAGCAGCTTGGATCTGAACACCATATATTTT
TRBD1	TRBV28	TRBJ2-7	.	16	CASRQTLTGLTYEQYF	TGTGCCAGCAGGCAGACGCTGACAGGGCTCACCTACGAGCAGTACTTC
TRBD1	TRBV6-5	TRBJ2-1	.	15	CASSFETGGYNEQFF	TGTGCCAGCAGCTTTGAGACAGGGGGTTACAATGAGCAGTTCTTC
TRBD2	TRBV2	TRBJ2-1	.	14	CASSDPGGRNEQFF	TGTGCCAGCAGTGACCCGGGCGGGAGGAATGAGCAGTTCTTC
.	TRBV10-3	TRBJ1-2	.	15	CASQSLREGTYGYTF	TGTGCCTCACAGTCTTTAAGGGAGGGGACCTATGGCTACACCTTC
.	TRBV6-5	TRBJ1-1	.	14	CASSYFKGSAEAFF	TGTGCCAGCAGTTACTTTAAAGGGAGCGCTGAAGCTTTCTTT
.	TRBV28	TRBJ2-7	.	16	CASSLAGDPASYEQYF	TGTGCCAGCAGTCTAGCAGGGGACCCCGCTTCGTACGAGCAGTACTTC
.	TRBV5-1	TRBJ2-3	.	15	CASNSGTGLTDTQYF	TGCGCCAGCAACTCCGGGACTGGGCTCACAGATACGCAGTATTTT
TRBD1	TRBV6-1	TRBJ1-1	few	15	CASSEFSGGFTEAFF	TGTGCCAGCAGTGAATTCTCAGGGGGGTTTACTGAAGCTTTCTTT
TRBD1	TRBV12-3/TRBV12-4	TRBJ1-2	once	13	CASRGQGAYGYTF	TGTGCCAGCAGGGGACAGGGGGCCTATGGCTACACCTTC
.	TRBV2	TRBJ1-1	.	12	CASSERGGGAFF	TGTGCCAGCAGTGAAAGAGGTGGGGGGGCTTTCTTT
TRBD2	TRBV11-2	TRBJ2-3	.	15	CASSIAGVITDTQYF	TGTGCCAGCAGCATCGCGGGGGTCATCACAGATACGCAGTATTTT
.	TRBV6-2/TRBV6-3	TRBJ1-1	many	13	CASSAELNTEAFF	TGTGCCAGCAGCGCCGAGTTGAACACTGAAGCTTTCTTT
TRBD1	TRBV13	TRBJ1-1	.	13	CASSTDRATEAFF	TGTGCCAGCAGCACGGACAGGGCCACTGAAGCTTTCTTT
.	TRBV4-3	TRBJ1-2	.	15	CASSQALTENYGYTF	TGCGCCAGCAGCCAAGCCCTCACGGAGAACTATGGCTACACCTTC
TRBD1	TRBV6-2/TRBV6-3	TRBJ1-2	.	12	CASSYLGQLYTF	TGTGCCAGCAGTTACTTGGGACAGCTCTACACCTTC
TRBD2	TRBV7-6	TRBJ2-3	.	16	CASSLEVAGGTDTQYF	TGTGCCAGCAGCTTAGAGGTAGCGGGGGGGACAGATACGCAGTATTTT